This TCR beta chain came from a study of blood T cell repertoires in COVID-19. TCRdb's table, derived via immunoSEQ multiplex PCR, lists solely in-frame clones and lacks some. The sample yields over 50,000 clones, more than 75% seen once. Trimming stripped 4 bases from V and 8 bases from J, with 21 bases between. The CDR3 is 15 amino acids. CDR1 SGHRS and CDR2 YFSETQ come from the germline V gene. Sequencing was performed on peripheral blood. The genes are TRBV5-1 and TRBJ1-2; D remains unclear. The sequence was obtained from a human donor in a cohort sampled during active COVID-19. CDR3 DNA: TGCGCCAGCAGCCCGGGGATGGATATAGTGGAGGGCTACACCTTC. As protein: CASSPGMDIVEGYTF.